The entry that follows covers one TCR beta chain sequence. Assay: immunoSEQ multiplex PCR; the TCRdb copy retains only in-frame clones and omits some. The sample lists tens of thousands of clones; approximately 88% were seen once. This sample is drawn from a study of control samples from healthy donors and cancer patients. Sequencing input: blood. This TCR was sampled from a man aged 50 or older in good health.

The CDR3 sequence: CASSPYRPGTNSYNEQFF. CDR3 sequence (DNA): TGTGCCAGTAGCCCTTATAGACCGGGGACTAACTCCTACAATGAGCAGTTCTTC. The chain carries TRBV19 and TRBJ2-1; 7 bases agree with TRBD2. Germline assignment: CDR1 LNHDA and CDR2 SQIVND (reference sequence). This CDR3 comprises 18 residues. The trim removed 6 bases at V and 0 bases at J, leaving 14 bases unmatched.